The source of this TCR beta chain is a study of identical twins. After template switching added a universal primer site, the resulting cDNA carried unique molecular identifiers. TCRdb reprocessed the 5' RACE reads via MiXCR and lists one record per CDR3 protein. The sample carries 350,000 to 450,000 distinct CDR3 sequences, 18% recorded once. The TCR sequence derives from a man in his forties or fifties in good health. Specimen: naive T cells sorted from blood.

The CDR3 reads CASSSPGAPLHF. In DNA form, the CDR3 reads TGTGCCAGCAGCTCCCCGGGGGCACCCCTCCACTTT. The rearrangement joins TRBV11-2 to TRBJ1-6; D might be TRBD1 (5 bases). CDR1 and CDR2 from the germline V gene are SGHAT and FQNNGV. The V end lost 4 bases, the J end lost 11 bases, and 9 bases lay between the germline ends. The CDR3 length is 12 residues.